This T cell receptor (beta chain) was documented in a study of blood T cell repertoires in COVID-19. About the study: Sites across the United States, Italy and Spain contributed samples from acute and convalescent COVID-19. T cells, B-cell-depleted T cells, or PBMCs provided the cDNA or gDNA that served as material.

This CDR3 region has 17 residues. CDR1 and CDR2 (germline): ENHRY, SYGVKD. V lost 5 bases and J lost 6; bases outside the gene matches: 17. In the authors' workflow: By means of reference gene primer amplification, nucleated cell counts were estimated. Produced via immunoSEQ multiplex PCR; TCRdb's table is partial and in-frame only. The V and J calls and clone size come from that table; D and trimming were worked out from the DNA. The sample carries some 60,000 clones, about 90% recorded once. Sequencing input: peripheral blood. The V gene is TRBV10-3, the J gene TRBJ2-7; 9 nucleotides line up with TRBD1. This TCR was recovered from a man in his sixties with acute or convalescent COVID-19. The CDR3 spells CAISITPTGGAPGEQYF. The CDR3 DNA reads as TGTGCCATCAGTATTACTCCTACAGGGGGCGCCCCGGGCGAGCAGTACTTC.